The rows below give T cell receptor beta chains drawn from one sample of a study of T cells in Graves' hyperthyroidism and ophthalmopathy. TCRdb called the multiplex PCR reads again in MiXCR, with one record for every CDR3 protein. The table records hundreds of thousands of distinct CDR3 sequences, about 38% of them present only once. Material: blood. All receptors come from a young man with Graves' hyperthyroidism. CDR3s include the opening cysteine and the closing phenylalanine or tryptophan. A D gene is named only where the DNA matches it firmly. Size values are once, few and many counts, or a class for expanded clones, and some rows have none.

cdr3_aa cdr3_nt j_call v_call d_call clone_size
CASSEAHLEAQYF TGCGCCAGCAGTGAGGCCCACCTGGAGGCCCAGTACTTC TRBJ2-5 TRBV10-1 . .
CASSQEGQVYGYTF TGTGCCAGCAGCCAAGAGGGTCAGGTCTATGGCTACACCTTC TRBJ1-2 TRBV3-1 . .
CVPVGGPRYNSPLHF TGTGTCCCAGTCGGAGGTCCTCGGTATAATTCACCCCTCCACTTT TRBJ1-6 TRBV19 . many
CASSLGTGGPGGGYTF TGTGCCAGCAGCTTAGGGACAGGTGGCCCAGGAGGTGGCTACACCTTC TRBJ1-2 TRBV7-8 TRBD1 many
CASRVDSLNTEAFF TGTGCCAGCAGAGTTGACAGTTTGAACACTGAAGCTTTCTTT TRBJ1-1 TRBV2 . .
CASSPPGQIYEQYF TGTGCCAGCAGCCCGCCGGGACAAATCTACGAGCAGTACTTC TRBJ2-7 TRBV7-2 . few
CSALRNSNEKLFF TGCAGTGCTCTGAGAAATTCAAATGAAAAACTGTTTTTT TRBJ1-4 TRBV20-1 . few
CSARDPQVLETQYF TGCAGTGCTAGAGACCCCCAGGTGCTGGAGACCCAGTACTTC TRBJ2-5 TRBV20-1 . many
CASSEDGGTAEQFF TGTGCCAGCAGTGAAGATGGCGGAACAGCCGAGCAGTTCTTC TRBJ2-1 TRBV2 . .
CASSLATGGVEAFF TGTGCCAGCAGTTTAGCGACCGGAGGAGTTGAAGCTTTCTTT TRBJ1-1 TRBV12-3/TRBV12-4 . few
CASSQENGDRGYEHEQYF TGCGCCAGCAGCCAAGAGAACGGGGACAGGGGGTATGAGCACGAGCAGTACTTC TRBJ2-7 TRBV25-1 TRBD1 .
CASSLYGGAGTGELFF TGTGCCAGCAGCTTGTACGGGGGGGCCGGCACCGGGGAGCTGTTTTTT TRBJ2-2 TRBV5-6 TRBD2 .
CASSYGSGLYEQYF TGTGCCAGCAGCTATGGATCTGGGCTATACGAGCAGTACTTC TRBJ2-7 TRBV7-2 . .
CATSRDRDNGGRGDTQYF TGTGCCACCAGCAGAGATCGCGACAACGGCGGGAGGGGAGATACGCAGTATTTT TRBJ2-3 TRBV15 TRBD2 few
CASSQVPGEAFF TGCGCCAGCAGCCAGGTACCGGGTGAAGCTTTCTTT TRBJ1-1 TRBV4-1 . .
CASSLAGGGEPQHF TGTGCCAGCAGCTTAGCCGGGGGCGGGGAGCCCCAGCATTTT TRBJ1-5 TRBV7-9 . many
CASKGPQGDYGYTF TGTGCCAGCAAGGGACCGCAAGGGGACTATGGCTACACCTTC TRBJ1-2 TRBV7-9 . many
CASRNERLFF TGCGCCAGCAGGAATGAAAGACTGTTTTTT TRBJ1-4 TRBV10-2 . .
CASSSDLRGRMRETQYF TGTGCCAGCAGCTCAGATCTGCGTGGCAGAATGCGGGAGACCCAGTACTTC TRBJ2-5 TRBV11-2 . once
CASRSPTTEAFF TGTGCCAGCAGGTCCCCGACCACTGAAGCTTTCTTT TRBJ1-1 TRBV7-9 . many
CASSVSTTWNTEAFF TGCGCCAGCAGTGTATCGACCACCTGGAACACTGAAGCTTTCTTT TRBJ1-1 TRBV10-2 . many
CASSLGLGTVETQYF TGTGCTAGCAGCTTGGGATTAGGGACAGTTGAGACCCAGTACTTC TRBJ2-5 TRBV7-7 TRBD1 many
CASSPYTYTF TGTGCCAGCAGCCCCTACACCTACACCTTC TRBJ1-2 TRBV9 . .